The entry below gives a single T cell receptor (beta chain) sequence along with its context. Antigen unknown. With 60 Vbeta and 13 Jbeta primers, the PCR was carried out. Here immunoSEQ multiplex PCR was the method, and the copy in TCRdb shows in-frame clones only, minus some. The data contain about 200,000 clones, about 80% of them singletons. The CDR3 extends over 15 amino acids. The germline CDR1 and CDR2 sequences are SGHTA and FQGNSA. Trimming at V came to 5 bases and at J to 1 base, leaving 5 bases not matched to a gene. The data were taken from a study of cytomegalovirus exposure and HLA in healthy donors. Study-level background: Among over 350 genotyped donors, 65% to 90% fell in the Caucasian-associated ancestry cluster. Study-level points and caveats: Among donors in an Asian-associated ancestry cluster, a later analysis reportedly found fewer N-insertions than the roughly 610-donor mean.

The origin of this receptor is a woman aged 40 to 55 in good health and CMV-seronegative. The rearrangement joins TRBV7-2 to TRBJ1-3; 7 bases map to TRBD1. The sequencing sample was made of PBMCs. Here the CDR3 reads CASSASTGSGNTIYF. CDR3 nucleotides: TGTGCCAGCAGCGCATCGACAGGGTCTGGAAACACCATATATTTT.